These 29 T cell receptor beta chains were sequenced from one sample in a study of T-cell reconstitution after alpha-beta-depleted transplantation in children. Construction of the TCRbeta library involved unique molecular identifiers. TCRdb recomputed calls from the PCR reads with MiXCR, one row per CDR3 protein. The sample comprises roughly 340,000 distinct CDR3 sequences, about 17% of which are singletons, and around 43% rests with the top ten. This sample comprised PBMCs, mostly from graft donor cells, obtained 360 days after TCRalphabeta/CD19-depleted stem cell transplant. The receptors shown here come from a male patient aged 2-15 years who had a stem cell transplant for acute lymphoblastic leukemia, so the T cells may come from the graft donor.

This clonotype has ten or more counts. The chain recombines TRBV27 with TRBJ2-7; 8 nucleotides match TRBD2. This CDR3 spans 14 amino acids. Per the germline V gene, CDR1 is MNHEY and CDR2 is SMNVEV (reference sequence). Trimming took 2 bases from V and 7 from J; bases not matched to a gene: 7. The CDR3 DNA follows: TGTGCCAGCAGTTTAAACGGGGGGGGTAATGAGCAGTACTTC. Residues: CASSLNGGGNEQYF.

V usage is TRBV20-1 and J usage is TRBJ2-5; 14 bases are shared with TRBD2. V lost 1 base to trimming and J lost 5 bases; unmatched junction nucleotides: 6. There are 16 residues in the CDR3. The germline V gene encodes CDR1 DFQATT and CDR2 SNEGSKA (reference sequence). CDR3 sequence reads: CSARAGTSGRWETQYF. The CDR3 DNA sequence: TGCAGTGCTAGAGCTGGGACTAGCGGGAGATGGGAGACCCAGTACTTC.

The rearrangement links TRBV5-1 to TRBJ2-1, with D hard to call. V was clipped by 0 bases and J by 8 bases, with 9 bases between them. CDR1 and CDR2 from the germline V gene are SGHRS and YFSETQ. The CDR3 spans 13 residues. The CDR3 sequence: CASSLGRGYEQFF. For the CDR3, the DNA is TGCGCCAGCAGCTTGGGACGCGGATATGAGCAGTTCTTC.

The V call is TRBV7-3, the J call TRBJ2-3; D might be TRBD2 (6 bases). The V end lost 5 bases, the J end lost 1 base, and 10 bases lay between the germline ends. CDR1 and CDR2 from the germline V gene are SGHTA and FQGTGA. CDR3 length equals 14 residues. CDR3 residues: CASSRQRGTDTQYF. CDR3 nucleotides: TGTGCCAGCAGCCGACAGCGGGGCACAGATACGCAGTATTTT.

This chain connects TRBV5-1 to TRBJ2-3; D might be TRBD2 (5 bases). V dropped 0 bases and J dropped 2 bases, with 13 bases sitting between them. Per the germline V gene, CDR1 is SGHRS and CDR2 is YFSETQ. This CDR3 has 16 amino acids. CDR3 sequence: CASSLAWTDYTDTQYF. The CDR3 DNA sequence: TGCGCCAGCAGCTTGGCTTGGACTGATTACACAGATACGCAGTATTTT.

This clonotype was observed a handful of times. This chain joins TRBV4-1 and TRBJ2-3, with 8 nucleotides matching TRBD1. After removal of 0 bases from V and 0 bases from J, the junction contained 20 bases not matched to a gene. The CDR3 spans 22 residues. CDR1 and CDR2 (germline): MGHRA, YSYEKL. The CDR3: CASSQDLLWRTGKDVSTDTQYF. The CDR3 nucleotides read TGCGCCAGCAGCCAAGATCTTCTTTGGAGGACAGGGAAAGACGTGAGCACAGATACGCAGTATTTT.

This clonotype was counted only a few times. This chain uses TRBV6-2 or TRBV6-3 with TRBJ2-1, with D tentatively TRBD2 (6 bases). This CDR3 is built from 15 residues. Germline-derived CDR1 and CDR2 are MNHEY and SVGEGT. V lost 2 bases and J lost 7, with 15 bases in between. The CDR3 region has the DNA TGTGCCAGCAGTTACGCGAACGGAGGACTAAATGAGCAGTTCTTC. Its translation is CASSYANGGLNEQFF.

This clonotype was found a few times. This sequence joins TRBV25-1 and TRBJ2-7, with 9 positions matching TRBD2. Looked up from germline, CDR1 is MGHDK and CDR2 is SYGVNS. Losses at the gene ends were 1 base for V and 2 bases for J; bases not matched to a gene: 6. The CDR3 is 16 residues long. In DNA, the CDR3 is TGTGCCAGCAGTGAATTTAGCCTAGCGGGGACCTACGAGCAGTACTTC. Encoded protein: CASSEFSLAGTYEQYF.

This clonotype was seen only a few times. The J gene is TRBJ2-7, the V gene TRBV18; the D call may be TRBD1 or TRBD2 (5 bases each). Trimming stripped 2 bases from V and 0 bases from J, with 11 bases between. Germline V gene sequence: CDR1 KGHSH, CDR2 LQKENI. This CDR3 contains 15 residues. The CDR3, as DNA: TGTGCCAGCTCACCAGGGGCCGGGACCTCCTACGAGCAGTACTTC. Its translation: CASSPGAGTSYEQYF.

This clonotype came up many times. The genes are TRBV16 and TRBJ2-1; D remains ambiguous. The germline CDR1 and CDR2 sequences are KGHSY and FQNENV. V lost 0 bases and J 13 bases, leaving 10 bases between the germline ends. CDR3 length: 12 residues. CDR3 coding DNA: TGTGCCAGCAGCCAATCTAAGGGAATACAGTTCTTC. Protein sequence: CASSQSKGIQFF.

The chain employs TRBV7-2 and TRBJ2-1, with a possible D match to TRBD2 (5 bases). The V end lost 4 bases, the J end lost 5 bases, and 21 bases lay between the germline ends. Germline values: CDR1 SGHTA, CDR2 FQGNSA. This CDR3 contains 17 residues. In DNA, the CDR3 is TGTGCCAGCAGCTCCCCGGGAAGCCCCCTGGCTGACAATGAGCAGTTCTTC. Translated: CASSSPGSPLADNEQFF.

This clonotype was recorded at least ten times. The chain couples TRBV2 to TRBJ1-5; D is unresolved. Germline V CDR1 and CDR2: SNHLY, FYNNEI. The CDR3 totals 15 residues. V dropped 5 bases and J dropped 3 bases, with 14 bases sitting between them. The CDR3 DNA sequence: TGTGCCAGCAGTTTCCTCGGACTGCTCAATCAGCCCCAGCATTTT. This codes for CASSFLGLLNQPQHF. Full variable domain (outside the CDR3, taken from reference TRBV2 and TRBJ1-5): EPEVTQTPSHQVTQMGQEVILRCVPISNHLYFYWYRQILGQKVEFLVSFYNNEISEKSEIFDDQFSVERPDGSNFTLKIRSTKLEDSAMYFCASSFLGLLNQPQHFGDGTRLSIL.

This clonotype was counted between two and nine times. The chain employs TRBV4-1 and TRBJ2-5, with D possibly matching TRBD1 (6 bases). Germline lookup yields CDR1 MGHRA and CDR2 YSYEKL. With 0 bases removed from V and 4 bases from J, the gap between germline ends came to 9 bases. The CDR3 consists of 14 residues. CDR3 coding DNA: TGCGCCAGCAGCCAAGATGCAGGGGTAGAGACCCAGTACTTC. Residues: CASSQDAGVETQYF.

The sample holds many counts of this clonotype. This chain links TRBV4-3 with TRBJ2-2, with D hard to call. This CDR3 region has 17 residues. From germline, CDR1 is LGHNA and CDR2 YSLEER. Trimming shortened V by 0 bases and J by 0 bases, and 11 bases separated the two germline ends. CDR3 loop: CASSQDWPHPNTGELFF. The CDR3 bases are TGCGCCAGCAGCCAAGATTGGCCTCACCCGAACACCGGGGAGCTGTTTTTT.

The chain combines TRBV28 with TRBJ2-1; 8 positions agree with TRBD2. The germline V gene encodes CDR1 MDHEN and CDR2 SYDVKM. Trimming at V came to 4 bases and at J to 7 bases, leaving 6 bases not matched to a gene. The CDR3 has 14 amino acids. The CDR3 region has the DNA TGTGCCAGCAGTTCTGGGGGCGGGAGGAATGAGCAGTTCTTC. This sequence encodes CASSSGGGRNEQFF. The full variable domain, completed using reference TRBV28 and TRBJ2-1, is DVKVTQSSRYLVKRTGEKVFLECVQDMDHENMFWYRQDPGLGLRLIYFSYDVKMKEKGDIPEGYSVSREKKERFSLILESASTNQTSMYLCASSSGGGRNEQFFGPGTRLTVL.

This clonotype occurred a few times. The gene calls are TRBV4-3 and TRBJ2-3; 10 positions agree with TRBD2. The CDR3 extends over 15 amino acids. CDR1 is LGHNA and CDR2 is YSLEER in the germline V gene. V was clipped by 2 bases and J by 4 bases; unmatched bases: 3. The CDR3 region is CASSQTSGNADTQYF. CDR3 in DNA: TGCGCCAGCAGCCAAACTAGCGGGAATGCAGATACGCAGTATTTT.

This clonotype was seen a single time. The genes are TRBV12-3 or TRBV12-4 and TRBJ2-6; weak D call: TRBD2 (6 bases). Trimming pared 11 bases from V and 2 bases from J, leaving 28 bases between. The CDR3 covers 19 residues. CDR3 region: CAFSLRVGGFAPGANVLTF. CDR3 bases: TGTGCCTTCAGTTTAAGGGTGGGAGGATTTGCTCCTGGGGCCAACGTCCTGACTTTC.

This clonotype occurred a few times. In DNA, the CDR3 is TGTGCCAGCTCACCAGACCTGAGGAACACCATATATTTT. It is translated as CASSPDLRNTIYF. This rearrangement joins TRBV18 to TRBJ1-3; D gene ambiguous. The ends were cut back, 2 bases at V and 7 bases at J, with 9 bases in the middle. The V gene's germline CDR1 is KGHSH and CDR2 LQKENI. The CDR3 totals 13 residues.

This clonotype was counted many times. The CDR3 reads CSARSGQNTEAFF. Here the CDR3 DNA reads TGCAGTGCTAGATCCGGACAGAACACTGAAGCTTTCTTT. The chain has TRBV20-1 and TRBJ1-1; D is possibly TRBD1 (5 bases). The CDR3 extends over 13 amino acids. The germline V and J ends were trimmed by 2 bases and 1 base, with 8 bases remaining between them. Germline V CDR1 and CDR2: DFQATT, SNEGSKA (reference sequence).

This clonotype has at least ten counts. The chain combines TRBV9 with TRBJ2-2; 8 positions match TRBD1. Per the germline V gene, CDR1 is SGDLS and CDR2 is YYNGEE. V shed 7 bases and J 1 base; nucleotides not matched to a gene: 9. CDR3 length equals 16 residues. This CDR3 is CASRRAGTGNTGELFF. The DNA for the CDR3 is TGTGCCAGCCGGAGAGCCGGGACAGGGAACACCGGGGAGCTGTTTTTT.

This sequence joins TRBV20-1 and TRBJ1-5; 9 positions agree with TRBD1. The CDR3 is 14 amino acids. Germline CDR1 and CDR2: DFQATT and SNEGSKA (reference sequence). Losses at the gene ends were 3 bases for V and 7 bases for J; bases not matched to a gene: 7. CDR3 loop: CSARGDRGWQPQHF. The CDR3 coding sequence is TGCAGTGCTAGGGGCGACAGGGGGTGGCAGCCCCAGCATTTT.

This clonotype was recorded at least ten times. The chain is built from TRBV12-3 or TRBV12-4 and TRBJ2-4, with 10 bases aligning to TRBD2. The CDR3 has 14 amino acids. Trimming at V came to 5 bases and at J to 3 bases, leaving 1 base not matched to a gene. The CDR3 DNA is TGTGCCAGCAGTCAGCGGGGGGGCAAAAACATTCAGTACTTC. It encodes CASSQRGGKNIQYF.

This chain uses TRBV12-3 or TRBV12-4 with TRBJ2-1; D might be TRBD1 or TRBD2, each matching 5 bases. This CDR3 comprises 15 residues. V gave up 3 bases and J gave up 5 bases, with 14 bases separating them. CDR3 sequence reads: CASSFRDGQHNEQFF. CDR3 DNA: TGTGCCAGCAGTTTCCGGGACGGGCAACACAATGAGCAGTTCTTC.

V and J are TRBV24-1 and TRBJ2-1; D call uncertain. Trimming pared 1 base from V and 9 bases from J, leaving 12 bases between. The CDR3 covers 14 residues. Germline values: CDR1 KGHDR, CDR2 SFDVKD. CDR3 sequence reads: CATSDFSHCSEQFF. DNA for the CDR3: TGTGCCACCAGTGATTTCTCACACTGCAGTGAGCAGTTCTTC.

This clonotype has a handful of counts. V and J are TRBV7-3 and TRBJ2-1; no definite D call. Germline-derived CDR1 and CDR2 are SGHTA and FQGTGA. The V gene lost 4 bases and the J gene lost 2 bases, with 12 bases spanning the gap. This CDR3 contains 15 residues. CDR3 in amino acids: CASSSRFLAYNEQFF. CDR3 DNA: TGTGCCAGCAGCTCTAGGTTCTTAGCCTACAATGAGCAGTTCTTC.

This clonotype came up many times. The chain recombines TRBV20-1 with TRBJ2-3; the match to TRBD2 covers 7 bases. CDR1 is DFQATT, CDR2 SNEGSKA, per germline (reference sequence). V shed 5 bases, J shed 0 bases, and the junction held 8 bases outside the gene matches. The CDR3 runs 15 residues. The CDR3 region is CSAPGLGESTDTQYF. CDR3 bases: TGCAGTGCTCCTGGACTAGGGGAAAGCACAGATACGCAGTATTTT.

This clonotype was found many times. This rearrangement joins TRBV29-1 to TRBJ2-7, with D unresolved. Looked up from germline, CDR1 is SQVTM and CDR2 is ANQGSEA. V shed 1 base and J shed 5 bases, with 12 bases lying between them. The CDR3 has 13 residues. The CDR3 loop is CSVEVLGWDEQYF. CDR3 coding DNA: TGCAGCGTTGAAGTCCTGGGGTGGGACGAGCAGTACTTC.

V and J are TRBV5-1 and TRBJ2-1; tentatively, D is TRBD1 or TRBD2 (5 bases each). The CDR3 has 14 residues. V was cut by 4 bases and J by 7 bases, with 15 bases left in between. In germline, CDR1 is SGHRS, CDR2 YFSETQ. The CDR3 DNA follows: TGCGCCAGCAGCGCCGGGACGGTGCTTAATGAGCAGTTCTTC. Translated: CASSAGTVLNEQFF.

The chain links TRBV5-6 to TRBJ2-1, with D perhaps TRBD1 (5 bases). CDR3 length: 16 residues. CDR1 and CDR2 from the germline V gene are SGHDT and YYEEEE. V was cut by 0 bases and J by 5 bases, with 15 bases left in between. CDR3: CASSLESRVSHNEQFF. The CDR3 nucleotides read TGTGCCAGCAGCTTGGAATCCAGGGTTTCCCACAATGAGCAGTTCTTC.